This TCR beta chain was recorded in a study of CD8 T cells in Susac syndrome. TEMRA cells were FACS-enriched, with CD8+ and CD4+ T cells isolated negatively. Inclusive of both ends, the CDR3 amounts to 15 amino acids. Per germline, CDR1 MNHEY and CDR2 SVGAGI. Random hexamers were used to reverse transcribe an amount of roughly 0.45 to 1 ug RNA. A single record per CDR3 protein comes from TCRdb applying MiXCR to the immunoSEQ multiplex PCR reads. The data hold some 120,000 distinct CDR3 sequences, with over 85% observed a single time. Worth noting for this clonotype: The DNA is left out, because the CDR3 cannot be placed on it with certainty; the CDR3 is given as TCRdb lists it.

Material for sequencing was CD8+ T cells from PBMCs. The receptor was isolated from a human donor with multiple sclerosis. The chain uses TRBV6-5 and TRBJ2-2; TRBD1 is the table's D call and was not checked against the DNA. Here the CDR3 reads CASSTSGGAAGELFF.